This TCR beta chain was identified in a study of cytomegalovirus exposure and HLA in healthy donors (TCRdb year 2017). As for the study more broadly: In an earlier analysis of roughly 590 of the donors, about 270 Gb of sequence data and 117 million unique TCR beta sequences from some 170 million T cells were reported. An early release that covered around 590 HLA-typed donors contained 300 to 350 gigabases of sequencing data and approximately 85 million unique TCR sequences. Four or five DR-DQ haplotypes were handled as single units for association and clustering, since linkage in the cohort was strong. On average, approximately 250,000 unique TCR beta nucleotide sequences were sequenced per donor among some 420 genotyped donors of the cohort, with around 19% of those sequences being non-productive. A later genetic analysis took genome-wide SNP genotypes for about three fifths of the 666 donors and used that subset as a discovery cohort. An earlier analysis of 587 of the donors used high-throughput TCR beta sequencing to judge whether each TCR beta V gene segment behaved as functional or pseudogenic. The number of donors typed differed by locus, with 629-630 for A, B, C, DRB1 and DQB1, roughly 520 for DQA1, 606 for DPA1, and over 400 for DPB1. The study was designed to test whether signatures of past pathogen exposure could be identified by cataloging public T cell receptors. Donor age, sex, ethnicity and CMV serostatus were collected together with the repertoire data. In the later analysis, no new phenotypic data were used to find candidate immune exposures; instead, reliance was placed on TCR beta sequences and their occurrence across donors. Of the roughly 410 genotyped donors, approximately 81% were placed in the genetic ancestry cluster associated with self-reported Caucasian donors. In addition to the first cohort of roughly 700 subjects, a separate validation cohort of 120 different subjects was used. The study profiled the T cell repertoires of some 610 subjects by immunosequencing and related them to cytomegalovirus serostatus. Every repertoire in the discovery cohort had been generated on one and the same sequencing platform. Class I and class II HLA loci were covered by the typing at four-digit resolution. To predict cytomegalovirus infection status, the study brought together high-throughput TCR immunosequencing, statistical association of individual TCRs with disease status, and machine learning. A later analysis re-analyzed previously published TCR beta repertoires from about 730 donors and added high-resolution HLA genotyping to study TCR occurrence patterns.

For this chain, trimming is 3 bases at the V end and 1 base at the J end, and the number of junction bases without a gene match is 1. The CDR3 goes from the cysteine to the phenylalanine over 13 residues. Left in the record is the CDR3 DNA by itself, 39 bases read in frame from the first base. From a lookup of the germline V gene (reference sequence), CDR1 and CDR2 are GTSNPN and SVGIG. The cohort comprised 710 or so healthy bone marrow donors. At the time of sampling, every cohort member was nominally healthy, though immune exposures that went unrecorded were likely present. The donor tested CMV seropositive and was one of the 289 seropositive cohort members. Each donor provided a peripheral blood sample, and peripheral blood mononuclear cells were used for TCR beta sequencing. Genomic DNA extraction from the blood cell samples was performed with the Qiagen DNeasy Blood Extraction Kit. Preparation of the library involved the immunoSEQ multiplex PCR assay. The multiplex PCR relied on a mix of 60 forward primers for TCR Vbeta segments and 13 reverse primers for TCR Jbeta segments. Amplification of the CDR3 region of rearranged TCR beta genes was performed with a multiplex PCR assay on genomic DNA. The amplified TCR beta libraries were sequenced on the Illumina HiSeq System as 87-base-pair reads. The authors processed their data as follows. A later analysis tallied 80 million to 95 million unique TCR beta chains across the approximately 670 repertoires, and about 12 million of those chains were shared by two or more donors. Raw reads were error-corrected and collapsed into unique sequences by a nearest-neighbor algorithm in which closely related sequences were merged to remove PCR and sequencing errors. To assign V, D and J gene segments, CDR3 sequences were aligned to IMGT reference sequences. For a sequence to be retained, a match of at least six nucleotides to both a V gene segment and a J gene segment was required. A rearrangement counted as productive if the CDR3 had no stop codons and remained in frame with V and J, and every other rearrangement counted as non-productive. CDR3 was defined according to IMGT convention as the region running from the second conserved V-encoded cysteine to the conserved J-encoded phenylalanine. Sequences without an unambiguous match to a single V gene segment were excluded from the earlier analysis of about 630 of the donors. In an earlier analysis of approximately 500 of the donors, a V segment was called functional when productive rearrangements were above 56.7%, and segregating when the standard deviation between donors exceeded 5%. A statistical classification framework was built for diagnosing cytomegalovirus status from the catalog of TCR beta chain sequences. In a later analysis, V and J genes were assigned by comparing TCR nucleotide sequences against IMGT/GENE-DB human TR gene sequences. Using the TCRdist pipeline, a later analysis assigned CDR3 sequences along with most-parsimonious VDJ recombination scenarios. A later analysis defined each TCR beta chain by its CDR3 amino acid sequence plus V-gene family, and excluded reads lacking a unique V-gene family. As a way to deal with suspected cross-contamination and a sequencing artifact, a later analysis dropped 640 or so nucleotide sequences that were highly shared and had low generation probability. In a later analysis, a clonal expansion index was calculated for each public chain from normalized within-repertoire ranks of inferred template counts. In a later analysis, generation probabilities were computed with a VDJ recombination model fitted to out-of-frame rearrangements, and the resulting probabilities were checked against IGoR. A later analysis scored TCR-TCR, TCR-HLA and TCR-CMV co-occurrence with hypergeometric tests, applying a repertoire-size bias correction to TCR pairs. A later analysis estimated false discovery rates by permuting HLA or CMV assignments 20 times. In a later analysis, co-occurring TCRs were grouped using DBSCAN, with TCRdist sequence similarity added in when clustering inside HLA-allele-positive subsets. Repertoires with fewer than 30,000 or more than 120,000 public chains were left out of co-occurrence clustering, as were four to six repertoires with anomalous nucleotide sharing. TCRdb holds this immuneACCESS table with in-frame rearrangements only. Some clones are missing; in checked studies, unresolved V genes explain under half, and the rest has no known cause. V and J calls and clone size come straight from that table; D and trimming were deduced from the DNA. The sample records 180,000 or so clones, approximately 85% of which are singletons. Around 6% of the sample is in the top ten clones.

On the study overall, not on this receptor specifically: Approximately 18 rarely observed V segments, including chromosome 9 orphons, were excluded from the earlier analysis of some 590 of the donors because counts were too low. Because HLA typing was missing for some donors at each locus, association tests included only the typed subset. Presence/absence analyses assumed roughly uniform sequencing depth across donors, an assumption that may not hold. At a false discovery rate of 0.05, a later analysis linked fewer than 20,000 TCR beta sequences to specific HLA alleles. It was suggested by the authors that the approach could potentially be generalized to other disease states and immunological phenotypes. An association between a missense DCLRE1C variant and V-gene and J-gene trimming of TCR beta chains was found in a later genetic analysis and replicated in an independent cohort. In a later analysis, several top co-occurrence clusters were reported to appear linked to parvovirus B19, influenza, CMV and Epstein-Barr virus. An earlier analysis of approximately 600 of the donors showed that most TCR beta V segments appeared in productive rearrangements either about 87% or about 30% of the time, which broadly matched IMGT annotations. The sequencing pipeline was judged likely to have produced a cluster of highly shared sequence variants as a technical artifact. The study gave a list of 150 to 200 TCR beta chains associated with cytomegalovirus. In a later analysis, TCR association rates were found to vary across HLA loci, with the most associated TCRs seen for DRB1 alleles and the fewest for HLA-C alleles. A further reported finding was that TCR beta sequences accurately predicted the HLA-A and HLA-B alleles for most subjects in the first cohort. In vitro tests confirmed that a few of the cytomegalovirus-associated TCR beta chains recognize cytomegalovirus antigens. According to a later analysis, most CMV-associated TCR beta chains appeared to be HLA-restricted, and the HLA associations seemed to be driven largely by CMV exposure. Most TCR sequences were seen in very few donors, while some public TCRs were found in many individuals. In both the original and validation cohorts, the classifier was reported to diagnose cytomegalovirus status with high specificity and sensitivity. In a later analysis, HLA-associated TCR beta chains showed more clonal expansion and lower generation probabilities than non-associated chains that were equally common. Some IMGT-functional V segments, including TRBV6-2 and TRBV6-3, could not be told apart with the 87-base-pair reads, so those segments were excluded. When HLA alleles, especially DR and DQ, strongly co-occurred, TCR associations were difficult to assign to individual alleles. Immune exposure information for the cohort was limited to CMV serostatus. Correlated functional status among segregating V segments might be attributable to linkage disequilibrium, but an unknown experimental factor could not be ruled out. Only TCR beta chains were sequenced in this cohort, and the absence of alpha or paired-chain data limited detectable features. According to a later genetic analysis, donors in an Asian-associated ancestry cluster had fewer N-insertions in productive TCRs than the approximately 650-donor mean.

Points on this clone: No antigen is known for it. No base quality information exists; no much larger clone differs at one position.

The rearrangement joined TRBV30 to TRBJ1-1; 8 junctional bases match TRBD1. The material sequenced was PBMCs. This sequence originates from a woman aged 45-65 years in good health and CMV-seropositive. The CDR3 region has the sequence CAWRGQGNTEAFF. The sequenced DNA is TGTGCCTGGAGAGGACAGGGGAACACTGAAGCTTTCTTT. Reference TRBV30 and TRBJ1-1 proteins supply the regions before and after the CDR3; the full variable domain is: SQTIHQWPATLVQPVGSPLSLECTVEGTSNPNLYWYRQAAGRGLQLLFYSVGIGQISSEVPQNLSASRPQDRQFILSSKKLLLSDSGFYLCAWRGQGNTEAFFGQGTRLTVV.